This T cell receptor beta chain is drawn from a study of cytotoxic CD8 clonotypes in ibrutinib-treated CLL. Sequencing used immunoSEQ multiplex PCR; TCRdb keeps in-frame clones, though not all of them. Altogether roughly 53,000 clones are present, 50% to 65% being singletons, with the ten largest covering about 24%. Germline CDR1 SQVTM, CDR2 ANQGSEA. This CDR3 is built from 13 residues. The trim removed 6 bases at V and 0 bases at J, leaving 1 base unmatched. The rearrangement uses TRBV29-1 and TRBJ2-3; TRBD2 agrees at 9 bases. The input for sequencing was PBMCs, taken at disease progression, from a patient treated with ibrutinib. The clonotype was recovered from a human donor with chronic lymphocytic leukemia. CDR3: CSVGLASTDTQYF. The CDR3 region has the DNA TGCAGCGTGGGACTAGCTAGCACAGATACGCAGTATTTT.